Following are 19 T cell receptor beta chains from one sample sequenced in a study of T cells in Graves' hyperthyroidism and ophthalmopathy. Regions amplified from RNA transcripts were the TCR beta CDR3 regions. The TCR CDR3 was amplified in a first-round RT-PCR using the HTBI primer set. TCRdb redid the calling of the multiplex PCR reads with MiXCR, one entry per CDR3 protein. The sample holds around 380,000 distinct CDR3 sequences, roughly 12% seen once. Input material: blood. The receptors were sampled from a man under 40 with Graves' hyperthyroidism that later progressed to Graves' ophthalmopathy.

Ten or more counts support this clonotype. The V and J genes are TRBV5-1 and TRBJ2-7, with 9 bases aligning to TRBD1. V lost 3 bases, J lost 4 bases, and 11 bases stayed unmatched. Germline V CDR1 and CDR2: SGHRS, YFSETQ. The length of the CDR3 is 16 residues. In nucleotides, the CDR3 is TGCGCCAGCAGCTCTATTTACCGGGACAGGGATTACGAGCAGTACTTC. It translates to CASSSIYRDRDYEQYF.

The sample holds many counts of this clonotype. The chain employs TRBV10-2 and TRBJ1-2; no firm D call. Trimming stripped 4 bases from V and 3 bases from J, with 9 bases between. Looked up from germline, CDR1 is WSHSY and CDR2 is SAAADI. The CDR3 contains 13 residues. CDR3 residues: CASSGSYYYGYTF. CDR3 sequence (DNA): TGCGCCAGCAGTGGGTCGTATTACTATGGCTACACCTTC.

The J gene is TRBJ1-2, the V gene TRBV4-1; D unresolved. Between the trimmed V and J ends, which lost 2 bases and 5 bases, there was a span of 18 bases. There are 16 residues in the CDR3. The germline gives CDR1 MGHRA, CDR2 YSYEKL. CDR3 protein: CASSQSPGPPLYGYTF. The CDR3 region has the DNA TGCGCCAGCAGCCAATCCCCTGGACCGCCCCTTTATGGCTACACCTTC.

This clonotype was counted ten times or more. V is TRBV3-1 and J is TRBJ1-5; a weak D match, TRBD1 (5 bases). In germline, CDR1 is LGHDT, CDR2 YNNKEL (reference sequence). The CDR3 is made up of 13 amino acids. Trimming shortened V by 4 bases and J by 5 bases, and 9 bases separated the two germline ends. CDR3 loop: CASSPGPHQPQHF. For the CDR3, the DNA is TGTGCCAGCAGCCCGGGACCTCATCAGCCCCAGCATTTT.

This clonotype was counted ten times or more. The V and J genes are TRBV7-9 and TRBJ2-7; D is perhaps TRBD2 (5 bases). The germline V gene has CDR1 SEHNR and CDR2 FQNEAQ (reference sequence). This CDR3 is 13 amino acids long. The V gene lost 5 bases and the J gene lost 5 bases, with 13 bases spanning the gap. The CDR3 DNA is TGTGCCAGCAGCACCTCGGGAAGGAACGAGCAGTACTTC. Amino acid sequence: CASSTSGRNEQYF.

This clonotype was seen a handful of times. The chain carries TRBV14 and TRBJ2-7, with D possibly TRBD2 on 6 matching bases. The V gene's germline CDR1 is SGHDN and CDR2 FVKESK. Trimming left V 1 base short and J 4 bases short, with 8 bases between. The CDR3 loop spans 13 amino acids. This chain's CDR3 is CASSQGAGYEQYF. The CDR3 DNA sequence: TGTGCCAGCAGCCAAGGTGCGGGGTACGAGCAGTACTTC.

Ten or more counts support this clonotype. The chain recombines TRBV2 with TRBJ1-6, with D maybe TRBD1 (6 bases). The germline CDR1 and CDR2 sequences are SNHLY and FYNNEI. CDR3 length: 15 residues. The V gene lost 6 bases and the J gene lost 3 bases, with 12 bases spanning the gap. CDR3 nucleotide sequence: TGTGCCAGCAGAGCCGAGGGGGACTATAATTCACCCCTCCACTTT. Protein sequence: CASRAEGDYNSPLHF.

This clonotype was counted at least ten times. The rearrangement joins TRBV12-3 or TRBV12-4 to TRBJ2-3, with D hard to call. This CDR3 spans 14 amino acids. Trimming cost V 3 bases and J 4 bases, with 11 bases left between them. CDR3 protein: CASSFKRSADTQYF. CDR3 nucleotides: TGTGCCAGCAGTTTCAAGAGGAGCGCAGATACGCAGTATTTT.

In regard to this clonotype: The junction and the germline gene differ at one end; a read error may be behind it. The V gene is TRBV4-1, the J gene TRBJ2-3, with TRBD1 matching over 8 bases. CDR3 size: 14 residues. Germline assignment: CDR1 MGHRA and CDR2 YSYEKL. The CDR3 nucleotides read TGCGCCGGCAGCCACTGGACAGGGACAGATACGCAGTATTTT. Protein product: CAGSHWTGTDTQYF.

Many counts were recorded for this clonotype. This chain links TRBV7-2 with TRBJ2-1, with a weak D call TRBD2 (6 bases). The CDR3 has 12 amino acids. From germline, CDR1 is SGHTA and CDR2 FQGNSA. The V gene lost 1 base and the J gene lost 15 bases, with 13 bases spanning the gap. CDR3: CASSLGGAGRFF. The CDR3 DNA reads TGTGCCAGCAGCTTAGGCGGGGCAGGGAGGTTCTTC. Together with reference TRBV7-2 and TRBJ2-1, the CDR3 gives the full variable domain: GAGVSQSPSNKVTEKGKDVELRCDPISGHTALYWYRQSLGQGLEFLIYFQGNSAPDKSGLPSDRFSAERTGGSVSTLTIQRTQQEDSAVYLCASSLGGAGRFFGPGTRLTVL.

CDR3 region: CASSYLGQGDNSPLHF. The CDR3, as DNA: TGTGCCAGCAGTTACCTGGGACAGGGTGACAATTCACCCCTCCACTTT. This sequence joins TRBV6-5 and TRBJ1-6, with 9 nucleotides matching TRBD1. This CDR3 is 16 amino acids long. Germline CDR1 MNHEY, CDR2 SVGAGI. The trim removed 2 bases at V and 7 bases at J, leaving 6 bases unmatched.

The table lists this clonotype with a few counts. The chain couples TRBV6-1 to TRBJ2-1; TRBD2 matches at 8 bases. This CDR3 region has 12 residues. V was clipped by 6 bases and J by 9 bases; unmatched bases: 4. The germline V gene encodes CDR1 MNHNS and CDR2 SASEGT. CDR3 nucleotides: TGTGCCAGCAGCCACGGGGGGGGTGAGCAGTTCTTC. It is translated as CASSHGGGEQFF.

Ten or more counts support this clonotype. This chain links TRBV7-6 with TRBJ2-5; 7 bases line up with TRBD2. There are 14 residues in the CDR3. J lost 4 bases, V lost 5 bases, and 7 bases had no gene match. Germline V gene data show CDR1 as SGHVS and CDR2 as FNYEAQ. The CDR3 reads CASSPGGTVETQYF. The CDR3 DNA follows: TGTGCCAGCAGCCCGGGGGGTACGGTAGAGACCCAGTACTTC.

With regard to this clonotype: This may come from a read error, since a much larger clone is one base off. This chain joins TRBV3-1 and TRBJ2-5; TRBD2 matches at 8 bases. This CDR3 region has 15 residues. Trimming took 0 bases from V and 7 from J; bases not matched to a gene: 7. From germline, CDR1 is LGHDT and CDR2 YNNKEL (reference sequence). CDR3 bases: TGTGCCAGCAGCCAAGATCCCAGCGGGGGTGGGACCCAGTACTTC. Its protein is CASSQDPSGGGTQYF.

This clonotype was detected a few times. The chain recombines TRBV20-1 with TRBJ2-1, with 15 bases fitting TRBD2. CDR1 and CDR2 from the germline V gene are DFQATT and SNEGSKA (reference sequence). This CDR3 has 14 residues. CDR3 coding DNA: TGCATTGGGACTAGCGGGGGGCCTTACAATGAGCAGTTCTTC. Protein: CIGTSGGPYNEQFF.

This clonotype was detected ten times or more. The chain combines TRBV11-1 with TRBJ2-7, with 7 bases identical to TRBD1. The V and J ends lost 1 base and 2 bases, in that order; junction bases with no gene match: 5. Per germline, CDR1 SGHAT and CDR2 FQDESV (reference sequence). The CDR3 sequence is 15 residues long. The CDR3 sequence is CASSLGAGGAYEQYF. In DNA form, the CDR3 reads TGTGCCAGCAGCTTAGGCGCAGGGGGAGCCTACGAGCAGTACTTC.

As concerns this clonotype: A read error may produce the germline difference seen at one junction end. J is TRBJ2-2 and V is TRBV5-1, with TRBD2 as a possible D gene (6 bases). Per germline, CDR1 SGHRS and CDR2 YFSETQ. The CDR3 is 14 residues long. As DNA, the CDR3 is TGCGCCAGCAGCTCGACAGCGAACACCGGGGGGCTGTTTTTT. This gives the protein CASSSTANTGGLFF.

The chain employs TRBV30 and TRBJ2-5; weak D call: TRBD2 (5 bases). The V end lost 8 bases, the J end lost 2 bases, and 9 bases lay between the germline ends. This CDR3 is built from 11 residues. Germline V lookup: CDR1 GTSNPN, CDR2 SVGIG (reference sequence). CDR3 loop: CAGGSQETQYF. The CDR3 bases are TGTGCCGGCGGGTCTCAAGAGACCCAGTACTTC.

The table lists this clonotype with many counts. The chain uses TRBV20-1 and TRBJ2-5; D is possibly TRBD2 (7 bases). CDR3 length equals 13 residues. From germline, CDR1 is DFQATT and CDR2 SNEGSKA (reference sequence). Trimming cost V 6 bases and J 1 base, with 12 bases left between them. The CDR3 spells CSAGGGVQETQYF. As DNA, the CDR3 is TGCAGTGCCGGAGGGGGGGTCCAAGAGACCCAGTACTTC.